This T cell receptor (beta chain) was profiled in a study of T cells after yellow fever vaccination. Across the study: In the case of low-cell-number fractions, SMART-Seq v4 Ultra Low Input was used for preparation. Study outcomes and limitations: There was a small share of clonotypes that showed up in both the CD4 and CD8 compartments. The presence of abundant clonotypes contaminating from the bulk population was possible in FACS-sorted repertoires.

This CDR3 comprises 16 residues. V was cut by 2 bases and J by 3 bases, with 14 bases left in between. Germline loops: CDR1 SGHVS, CDR2 FQNEAQ. The authors made TCR cDNA by 5'RACE template switching, adding a universal primer site and UMIs. TCRdb called the 5' RACE reads again in MiXCR, with one record for every CDR3 protein. Of a few hundred thousand distinct CDR3 sequences listed, about a sixth are singletons. This clonotype was detected only a few times. Its antigen is still unknown. Sample: PBMCs, taken 5 days after the first yellow fever vaccination. This receptor was obtained from a young man who received the YFV17D yellow fever vaccine. The chain is built from TRBV7-8 and TRBJ1-3, with D possibly matching TRBD1 (6 bases). The CDR3, as DNA: TGTGCCAGCAGCTTACCCGGACAGAAGTATGGAAACACCATATATTTT. Residues: CASSLPGQKYGNTIYF. Looking up the rest from reference TRBV7-8 and TRBJ1-3 gives the full variable domain: GAGVSQSPRYKVAKRGQDVALRCDPISGHVSLFWYQQALGQGPEFLTYFQNEAQLDKSGLPSDRFFAERPEGSVSTLKIQRTQQEDSAVYLCASSLPGQKYGNTIYFGEGSWLTVV.